This T cell receptor (beta chain) was recorded in a study of blood T cells in healthy people across ages (dated by TCRdb to between 2015 and 2016). Turning to the overall study: Template switching captured roughly one uniquely barcoded TCR beta cDNA molecule per two T cells in model experiments. To avoid experimental bias, donors of different ages were spread randomly across the sequencing lanes. The study measured age-related changes in TCR beta repertoire diversity using deep sequencing normalized with unique cDNA molecular identifiers. The donors were split into four age groups: young (average around 15 years), middle-aged (around 40), aged (more than 55) and long-lived (under 85). The study analyzed two additional independent replicas of 1 million unique cDNA reads from the same blood draw for two donors, one aged 18 to 29 and one aged 80 or older. Findings and caveats that apply to the study as a whole: As age increased, observed TCR beta diversity per million T cells dropped in a roughly linear way, and a significant reduction was already evident by age around 41. The long-lived group showed more naive CD4+ T cells, fewer expanded clones and increased TCR diversity than the aged group, suggesting age selection. A strong correlation was found between observed TCR beta diversity and the percentage of naive T cells measured by flow cytometry. Because profiling used bulk unsorted PBMCs, naive and antigen-experienced compartments could not be compared conclusively. Donor CMV infection status was unknown, potentially confounding age-related changes in expanded clonotypes. Total diversity estimates from one million sequenced T cells were considered lower bounds and underestimates.

The library was made by 5' RACE. The sequencer was an Illumina HiSeq 2500. A second roughly 6 to 11 cycle PCR used a sample-barcoded 5' primer and a J-beta primer mix. Each TCR beta cDNA molecule received a unique molecular identifier from a template-switch 5' adaptor carrying 12 random nucleotides. Each sample yielded at least 2.5 million CDR3-containing paired-end reads. First-strand cDNA was synthesized from all RNA with the Mint cDNA synthesis kit, primed by a TRBC-specific oligonucleotide. Following uracil-DNA glycosylase treatment, all cDNA underwent a first 18-cycle PCR with the universal primers M1SS and BC2_uni_R. As for how the authors treated the data: Each sample was normalized by randomly selecting 1 million high-quality reads, each carrying a distinct molecular identifier. Instead of being binned into consensus sequences, reads with shared molecular identifiers were discarded. MiTCR, set to a Q25 quality threshold and the strictest error-elimination algorithm, was used for CDR3 identification, clonotype clustering and error correction. Lower-bound total TCR beta diversity was estimated with a nonparametric unseen species model using Euler transformation. TCRdb cleaned the public reads at Q25 with fastp, built clones with MiXCR and kept in-frame beta chains. One record per CDR3 amino acid sequence lists the most common genes and DNA. It is TCRdb's table, rather than the study itself, that gives the V and J calls and clone size. Here the sample has around 1,700,000 distinct CDR3 sequences; approximately 28% occur a single time. The ten largest account for 7.7% of the sample.

The approximately 41 donors, aged roughly 6 to 90 years, were systemically healthy Caucasian individuals from Russia. Each donor gave ten milliliters of peripheral blood, collected into EDTA-treated Vacutainer tubes. Ficoll-Paque density-gradient centrifugation was used to isolate PBMCs, with at least 7 million per sample. Total RNA was extracted from PBMCs with Trizol reagent, with at least 6 micrograms obtained per sample. For every donor, an aliquot of PBMCs went through flow cytometry to measure the percentages of naive CD45RAhigh/CD27high T cells. In regard to this clonotype: No cognate antigen has been identified for it. The junction does not match germline at one end; this may be a read error.

There are 16 amino acids in the CDR3, from cysteine to phenylalanine inclusive. Only the CDR3 portion is preserved as DNA: 48 bases, with reading frame beginning at the first base. Sequencing was carried out using blood. This sequence uses TRBV12-3 or TRBV12-4 and TRBJ2-3; TRBD2 aligns with 7 central bases. This TCR was recovered from a woman in her twenties or thirties in good health. The DNA sequence follows: TGTGCCAGCAGTTTAGACGAGGGGAGGGGCGCAGATGCGCAGTATTTC. This sequence encodes CASSLDEGRGADAQYF.